This T cell receptor (beta chain) was obtained from a study of T cell responses to AZD1222 COVID-19 vaccine. Findings and caveats of the study: Clonal diversity was possibly underestimated; the donors were predominantly white British and more often female.

Note on this clone: Antigen specificity is unknown.

This CDR3 spans 12 amino acids. V shed 9 bases and J shed 3 bases, with 8 bases lying between them. The method was immunoSEQ multiplex PCR; TCRdb's version includes in-frame clones alone and lacks a portion of them. The sample consists of 100,000 to 150,000 clones, 85% to 90% of them appearing once. Sequences were derived from peripheral blood, sampled on day 0 of AZD1222 vaccination. The chain has TRBV12-3 or TRBV12-4 and TRBJ2-2; D is undetermined. This clonotype originated in an adult in good health. CDR3: CASHGDTGELFF. CDR3 in DNA: TGTGCCAGTCATGGCGACACCGGGGAGCTGTTTTTT.